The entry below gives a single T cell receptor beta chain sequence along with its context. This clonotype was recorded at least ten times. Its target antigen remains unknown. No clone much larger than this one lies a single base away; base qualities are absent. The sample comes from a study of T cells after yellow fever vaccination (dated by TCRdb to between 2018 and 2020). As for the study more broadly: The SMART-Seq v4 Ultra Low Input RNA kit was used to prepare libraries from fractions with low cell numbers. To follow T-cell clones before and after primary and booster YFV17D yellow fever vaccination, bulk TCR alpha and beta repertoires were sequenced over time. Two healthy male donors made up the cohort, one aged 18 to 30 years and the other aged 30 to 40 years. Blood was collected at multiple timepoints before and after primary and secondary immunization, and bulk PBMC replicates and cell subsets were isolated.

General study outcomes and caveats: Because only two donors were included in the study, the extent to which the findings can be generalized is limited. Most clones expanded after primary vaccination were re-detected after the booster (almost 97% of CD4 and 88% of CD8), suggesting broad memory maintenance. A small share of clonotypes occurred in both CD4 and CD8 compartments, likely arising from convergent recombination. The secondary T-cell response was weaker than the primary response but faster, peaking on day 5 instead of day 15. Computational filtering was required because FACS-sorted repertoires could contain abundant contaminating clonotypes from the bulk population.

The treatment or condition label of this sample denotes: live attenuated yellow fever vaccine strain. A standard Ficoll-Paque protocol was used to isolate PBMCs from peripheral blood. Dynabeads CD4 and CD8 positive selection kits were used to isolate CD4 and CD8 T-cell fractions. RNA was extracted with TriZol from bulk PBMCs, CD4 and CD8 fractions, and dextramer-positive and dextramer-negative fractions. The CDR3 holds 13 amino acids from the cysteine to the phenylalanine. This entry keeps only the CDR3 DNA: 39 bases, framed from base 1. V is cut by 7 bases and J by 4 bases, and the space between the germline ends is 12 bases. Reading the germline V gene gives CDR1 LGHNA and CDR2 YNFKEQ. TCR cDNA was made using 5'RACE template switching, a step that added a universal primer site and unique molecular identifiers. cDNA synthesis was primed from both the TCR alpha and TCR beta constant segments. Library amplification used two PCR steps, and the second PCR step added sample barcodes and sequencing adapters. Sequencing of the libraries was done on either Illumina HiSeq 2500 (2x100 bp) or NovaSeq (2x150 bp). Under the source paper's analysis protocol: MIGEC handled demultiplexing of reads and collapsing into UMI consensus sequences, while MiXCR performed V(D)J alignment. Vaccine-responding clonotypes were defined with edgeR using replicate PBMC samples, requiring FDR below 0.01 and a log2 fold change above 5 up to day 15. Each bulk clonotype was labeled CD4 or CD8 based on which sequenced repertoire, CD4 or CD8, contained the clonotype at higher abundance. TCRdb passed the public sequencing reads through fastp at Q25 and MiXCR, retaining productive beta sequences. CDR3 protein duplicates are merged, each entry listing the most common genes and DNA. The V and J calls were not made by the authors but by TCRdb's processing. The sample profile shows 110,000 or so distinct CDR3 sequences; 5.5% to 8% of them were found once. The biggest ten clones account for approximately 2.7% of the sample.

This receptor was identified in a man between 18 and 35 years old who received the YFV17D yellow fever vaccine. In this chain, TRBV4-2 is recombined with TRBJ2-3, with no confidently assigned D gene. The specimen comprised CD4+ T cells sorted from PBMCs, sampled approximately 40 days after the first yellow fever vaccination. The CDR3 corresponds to CASKGRPADTQYF. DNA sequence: TGTGCCAGCAAAGGCAGGCCCGCAGATACGCAGTATTTT.